The rows below give T cell receptor beta chains drawn from one sample of a study of T-cell memory formation after mild COVID-19. From the 5' RACE reads, TCRdb called clonotypes with MiXCR, one entry per CDR3 protein. The table lists 350,000 to 500,000 distinct CDR3 sequences, more than 20% of them singletons. The sample was PBMCs or a T cell subset sorted from them (not recorded which). All receptors come from an adult woman who had mild COVID-19 (a few samples of this study predate the infection). Cell type and time point are not known. CDR3s include the opening cysteine and the closing phenylalanine or tryptophan. A D gene is named only where the DNA matches it firmly. For some rows the clone size is stated as once, few or many, or as a class when expanded; others skip it.

abundance	v_gene	d_gene	j_gene	CDR3aa	CDR3nt
few	TRBV12-3/TRBV12-4	-	TRBJ2-2	CASVAVNTGELFF	TGTGCCAGCGTGGCAGTTAACACCGGGGAGCTGTTTTTT
-	TRBV6-5	-	TRBJ2-1	CASSPNGGGVYNEQFF	TGTGCCAGCAGTCCTAATGGAGGGGGAGTCTACAATGAGCAGTTCTTC
-	TRBV7-6	TRBD2	TRBJ2-7	CASSLELAGADSYEQYF	TGTGCCAGCAGCCTCGAACTAGCGGGAGCCGACTCCTACGAGCAGTACTTC
few	TRBV2	-	TRBJ1-2	CASSDIGVGYTF	TGTGCCAGCAGTGACATCGGGGTTGGCTACACCTTC
-	TRBV5-1	-	TRBJ2-7	CASSPPYGYEQYF	TGCGCCAGCAGCCCCCCCTACGGTTACGAGCAGTACTTC
many	TRBV4-2	-	TRBJ1-2	CASSQDILVGYTF	TGTGCCAGCAGCCAAGATATTCTCGTTGGCTACACCTTC
-	TRBV3-1	TRBD1	TRBJ2-2	CASSQDPGGRNTGELFF	TGTGCCAGCAGCCAGGACCCAGGGGGCAGAAACACCGGGGAGCTGTTTTTT
few	TRBV2	-	TRBJ2-3	CASSSGYTDTQYF	TGTGCCAGCAGTTCCGGATACACAGATACGCAGTATTTT
few	TRBV20-1	-	TRBJ2-5	CSGAEWQGETQYF	TGCAGTGGAGCGGAGTGGCAAGGGGAGACCCAGTACTTC
-	TRBV7-3	-	TRBJ2-1	CASSLDLANNEQFF	TGTGCCAGCAGCTTGGACTTAGCCAACAATGAGCAGTTCTTC
-	TRBV20-1	-	TRBJ2-3	CSAPRGGDTQYF	TGCAGTGCGCCCAGGGGTGGAGATACGCAGTATTTT
few	TRBV6-6	TRBD2	TRBJ2-3	CASSSGTSGRRTDTQYF	TGTGCCAGCTCCTCCGGGACTAGCGGGAGGAGGACAGATACGCAGTATTTT
few	TRBV7-2	TRBD2	TRBJ2-1	CASSLALAGGAEQFF	TGTGCCAGCAGCTTAGCACTAGCGGGAGGCGCTGAGCAGTTCTTC
-	TRBV2	TRBD2	TRBJ2-1	CASTRSSGGNNEQFF	TGTGCCAGCACCCGATCCAGCGGGGGGAACAATGAGCAGTTCTTC
-	TRBV24-1	-	TRBJ1-1	CATSGWERGEAFF	TGTGCCACCAGTGGCTGGGAACGAGGTGAAGCTTTCTTT
-	TRBV18	-	TRBJ2-7	CASSPPPGRSEQYF	TGTGCCAGCTCACCACCCCCGGGGAGGAGCGAGCAGTACTTC
-	TRBV5-1	-	TRBJ2-1	CASSRLEGAYNEQFF	TGCGCCAGCAGCCGCCTGGAGGGGGCCTACAATGAGCAGTTCTTC
few	TRBV5-4	TRBD2	TRBJ2-1	CASSLPRLAGGYYNEQFF	TGTGCCAGCAGCTTGCCCCGACTAGCGGGGGGATACTACAATGAGCAGTTCTTC
few	TRBV12-3/TRBV12-4	-	TRBJ1-4	CASSSRPAGANEKLFF	TGTGCCAGCAGTTCCCGGCCAGCAGGGGCTAATGAAAAACTGTTTTTT
few	TRBV29-1	TRBD1	TRBJ1-2	CSVRKDRDYGYTF	TGCAGCGTGCGAAAGGACAGGGACTATGGCTACACCTTC
few	TRBV5-4	-	TRBJ2-5	CASSYMKTQYF	TGTGCCAGCAGCTATATGAAGACCCAGTACTTC
-	TRBV12-3/TRBV12-4	TRBD1	TRBJ2-7	CASSRTGSFSYEQYF	TGTGCCAGCAGTCGGACAGGGAGCTTTTCCTACGAGCAGTACTTC
-	TRBV10-3	-	TRBJ2-7	CAISAPLGGQTYEQYF	TGTGCCATCAGTGCCCCCCTCGGAGGACAGACCTACGAGCAGTACTTC
-	TRBV19	-	TRBJ2-1	CASSIDRGSNEQFF	TGTGCCAGTAGTATAGATCGGGGTTCGAATGAGCAGTTCTTC
many	TRBV4-1	-	TRBJ2-7	CASSQGEQGPYEQYF	TGCGCCAGCAGCCAAGGGGAACAGGGTCCCTACGAGCAGTACTTC
-	TRBV2	TRBD1	TRBJ2-5	CASSELKGQTETQYF	TGTGCCAGCAGTGAGTTGAAGGGACAGACAGAGACCCAGTACTTC
-	TRBV9	-	TRBJ1-2	CASNRGDNYGYTF	TGTGCCAGCAACAGAGGGGATAACTATGGCTACACCTTC
-	TRBV4-2	-	TRBJ1-1	CASSHTKNTEAFF	TGTGCCAGCAGCCACACCAAGAACACTGAAGCTTTCTTT
once	TRBV18	-	TRBJ1-1	CASSPLIAGLPQSTEAFF	TGTGCCAGCTCACCACTCATCGCAGGGCTCCCCCAGAGCACTGAAGCTTTCTTT
many	TRBV7-9	-	TRBJ2-3	CASSLALVTTGTEDTQYF	TGTGCCAGCAGCCTCGCCCTGGTTACTACGGGAACGGAAGATACGCAGTATTTT
-	TRBV11-3	-	TRBJ2-1	CASSLGTLGEQFF	TGTGCCAGCAGCTTAGGGACACTTGGCGAGCAGTTCTTC
-	TRBV5-1	TRBD2	TRBJ2-7	CASSAASGTYEQYF	TGCGCCAGCAGCGCCGCTAGCGGGACATACGAGCAGTACTTC
-	TRBV12-3/TRBV12-4	-	TRBJ2-3	CASSSLGSWADTQYF	TGTGCCAGCAGTTCGTTAGGGTCCTGGGCGGATACGCAGTATTTT
-	TRBV4-1	-	TRBJ2-2	CASSQYTNTGELFF	TGCGCCAGCAGCCAATATACGAACACCGGGGAGCTGTTTTTT
-	TRBV27	-	TRBJ1-2	CASSLSHTAWGYGYTF	TGTGCCAGCAGTTTATCCCACACGGCATGGGGCTATGGCTACACCTTC
few	TRBV30	-	TRBJ1-1	CAWSDTAFSEAFF	TGTGCCTGGAGCGACACAGCGTTCTCTGAAGCTTTCTTT
-	TRBV11-2	TRBD2	TRBJ2-3	CASSLSGSWGTDTQYF	TGTGCCAGCAGCCTTAGCGGGAGTTGGGGCACAGATACGCAGTATTTT
few	TRBV12-3/TRBV12-4	TRBD1	TRBJ2-7	CASSRRDRTYEQYF	TGTGCCAGCAGTCGCCGGGACAGGACCTACGAGCAGTACTTC
-	TRBV27	-	TRBJ1-3	CASSGHLGNTIYF	TGTGCCAGCTCGGGACACCTTGGAAACACCATATATTTT
few	TRBV5-6	-	TRBJ2-1	CASSFWGRQRGEQFF	TGTGCCAGCAGCTTCTGGGGGCGCCAGAGGGGTGAGCAGTTCTTC
few	TRBV12-3/TRBV12-4	TRBD1	TRBJ1-3	CASSLDRASSGNTIYF	TGTGCCAGCAGTTTGGACAGGGCCTCCTCTGGAAACACCATATATTTT
-	TRBV15	-	TRBJ1-1	CATSRGIGGLNTEAFF	TGTGCCACCAGCAGAGGAATAGGGGGTTTGAACACTGAAGCTTTCTTT